The table lists the clone carrying this T cell receptor beta chain with a few counts. Its antigen remains unknown. CDR3 length: 19 residues. Germline assignment: CDR1 MNHEY and CDR2 SMNVEV (reference sequence). V shed 3 bases, J shed 4 bases, and the junction held 14 bases outside the gene matches. The sample originates from a study of T cells in Graves' hyperthyroidism and ophthalmopathy. Study results and limitations: It was a median about seven months before onset that the model predicted ophthalmopathy.

Participants, patients aged 18 to 65, had newly diagnosed hyperthyroidism with a duration under 2 months. From RNA transcripts, TCR beta CDR3 regions were amplified. The primer set for the first-round RT-PCR of the TCR CDR3 was HTBI. MiXCR was run by TCRdb on the multiplex PCR reads, yielding one entry per CDR3 protein. The table records approximately 400,000 distinct CDR3 sequences, approximately 14% of them present only once. This sequence originates from a woman in her late teens or twenties with Graves' hyperthyroidism. Source material: blood. The rearrangement uses TRBV27 and TRBJ2-1, with TRBD2 matching over 11 bases. Here the CDR3 reads CASSFQVAGGPSKYNEQFF. CDR3 bases: TGTGCCAGCAGTTTCCAGGTAGCGGGAGGGCCGTCGAAGTACAATGAGCAGTTCTTC.